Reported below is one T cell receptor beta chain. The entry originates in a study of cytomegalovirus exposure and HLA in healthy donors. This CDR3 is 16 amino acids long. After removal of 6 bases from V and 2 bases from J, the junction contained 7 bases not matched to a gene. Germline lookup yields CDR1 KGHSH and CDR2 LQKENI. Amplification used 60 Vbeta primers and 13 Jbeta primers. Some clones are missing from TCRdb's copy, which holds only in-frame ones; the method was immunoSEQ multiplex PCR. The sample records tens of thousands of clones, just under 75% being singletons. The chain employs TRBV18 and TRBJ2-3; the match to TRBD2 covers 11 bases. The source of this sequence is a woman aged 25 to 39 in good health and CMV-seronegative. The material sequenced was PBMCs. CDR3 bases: TGTGCCAGCTCGTTCGGACTAGCGGGCGACACAGATACGCAGTATTTT. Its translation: CASSFGLAGDTDTQYF.